The T cell receptor beta chain under discussion was sequenced for a study of regulatory T cells in long-lasting Graves disease. Regarding the study as a whole: The study examined only peripheral blood, not thyroid tissue. Persistent-disease Graves' patients showed less TCR diversity than new cases.

Time point: persistent/refractory GD, antithyroid drugs over 5 years with positive TRAb. The TCR library was made from RNA that had been extracted from PBMCs in TRIzol. The guidelines of the American Thyroid Association were the basis for diagnosing Graves' disease. An approximately 10-milliliter sample of peripheral blood was drawn into EDTA tubes. This clonotype was seen many times. Its target is not known. The V end lost 4 bases, the J end lost 6 bases, and 27 bases lay between the germline ends. The CDR3 extends over 17 amino acids. Germline CDR1 DFQATT, CDR2 SNEGSKA (reference sequence). Building the TCR beta libraries relied on iRepertoire HTBI primers, and CDR3 regions underwent Arm-PCR. TCRdb re-analysed the multiplex PCR reads in MiXCR, keeping a single row per CDR3 protein. There are around 400,000 distinct CDR3 sequences in the sample; 21% occur only once, and 14% lies in the top ten.

The TCR comes from a female donor with Graves disease. The sample in question was peripheral blood mononuclear cells (PBMCs), obtained when the disease was refractory, from a patient treated with antithyroid drugs. The chain links TRBV20-1 to TRBJ2-5; D is possibly TRBD2 (7 bases). CDR3 region: CSATSGGGRAAGQTQYF. CDR3 nucleotides: TGCAGTGCTACGAGCGGTGGGGGGCGAGCAGCGGGGCAGACCCAGTACTTC.